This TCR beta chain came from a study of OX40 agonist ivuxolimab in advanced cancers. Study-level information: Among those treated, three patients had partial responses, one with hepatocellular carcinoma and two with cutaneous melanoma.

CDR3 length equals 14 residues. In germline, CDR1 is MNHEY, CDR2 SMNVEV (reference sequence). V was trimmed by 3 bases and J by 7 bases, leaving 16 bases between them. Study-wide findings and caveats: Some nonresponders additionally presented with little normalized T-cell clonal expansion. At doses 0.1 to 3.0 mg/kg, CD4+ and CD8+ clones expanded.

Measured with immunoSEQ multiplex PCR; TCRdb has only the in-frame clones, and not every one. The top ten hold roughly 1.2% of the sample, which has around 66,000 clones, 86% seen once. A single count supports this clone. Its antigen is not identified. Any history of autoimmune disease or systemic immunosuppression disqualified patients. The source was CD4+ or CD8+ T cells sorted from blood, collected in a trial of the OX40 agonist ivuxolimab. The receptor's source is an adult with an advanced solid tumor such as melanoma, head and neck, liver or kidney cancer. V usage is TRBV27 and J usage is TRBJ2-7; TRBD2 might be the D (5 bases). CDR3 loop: CASSFGSDSGEQYF. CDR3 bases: TGTGCCAGCAGTTTCGGTTCGGACTCAGGAGAGCAGTACTTC.